The source of this T cell receptor (beta chain) is a study of somatic mutations in cytotoxic T cells in rheumatoid arthritis. Study-wide context: Among the T-cell populations stained with V beta antibodies, some were separated by flow sorting at nearly 100% purity, including V beta1+ cells whose TCRB was sequenced.

Data came from immunoSEQ multiplex PCR; TCRdb stores just in-frame clones and leaves some out. Here the sample spans tens of thousands of clones, 80% to 85% being singletons. General study findings and limits: About an eighth of the roughly 65 patients had a largest CD8+ clone above 20% of CD8+ cells.

As for this clone: What it recognizes is unknown.

Germline V lookup: CDR1 SEHNR, CDR2 FQNEAQ (reference sequence). The CDR3 length is 16 residues. Trimming cost V 5 bases and J 0 bases; bases outside gene matches: 7. This chain links TRBV7-9 with TRBJ1-3; 7 nucleotides agree with TRBD1. The receptor comes from an adult with rheumatoid arthritis. The sequencing input was CD8+ T cells sorted from blood. CDR3 DNA sequence: TGTGCCAGCAGCGCTAGCGGGGACAGCTCTGGAAACACCATATATTTT. The encoded protein is CASSASGDSSGNTIYF.